This T cell receptor beta chain emerged from a study of blood T cell repertoires in COVID-19. Across the study: From the United States, Italy and Spain came samples of acute and convalescent COVID-19. From T cells, B-cell-depleted T cells, or PBMCs came the material, which was cDNA or gDNA.

Looked up from germline, CDR1 is MNHNS and CDR2 is SASEGT. V was cut by 0 bases and J by 2 bases, with 11 bases left in between. This CDR3 has 15 amino acids. Per the original methods: By means of reference gene primer amplification, nucleated cell counts were estimated. Sequenced by immunoSEQ multiplex PCR; TCRdb stores in-frame clones only, minus some. For V, J and clone size, that table is used; D and trimming come from the DNA. The table shows about 150,000 clones, with 80% to 90% occurring only once. The V and J genes are TRBV6-1 and TRBJ2-7; no clear D. The sequenced sample consisted of peripheral blood. The TCR originated in a man between 65 and 80 years old with acute or convalescent COVID-19. The CDR3 region has the DNA TGTGCCAGCAGTGAAGCGTTGGGCAGTCCCTACGAGCAGTACTTC. The encoded protein is CASSEALGSPYEQYF.